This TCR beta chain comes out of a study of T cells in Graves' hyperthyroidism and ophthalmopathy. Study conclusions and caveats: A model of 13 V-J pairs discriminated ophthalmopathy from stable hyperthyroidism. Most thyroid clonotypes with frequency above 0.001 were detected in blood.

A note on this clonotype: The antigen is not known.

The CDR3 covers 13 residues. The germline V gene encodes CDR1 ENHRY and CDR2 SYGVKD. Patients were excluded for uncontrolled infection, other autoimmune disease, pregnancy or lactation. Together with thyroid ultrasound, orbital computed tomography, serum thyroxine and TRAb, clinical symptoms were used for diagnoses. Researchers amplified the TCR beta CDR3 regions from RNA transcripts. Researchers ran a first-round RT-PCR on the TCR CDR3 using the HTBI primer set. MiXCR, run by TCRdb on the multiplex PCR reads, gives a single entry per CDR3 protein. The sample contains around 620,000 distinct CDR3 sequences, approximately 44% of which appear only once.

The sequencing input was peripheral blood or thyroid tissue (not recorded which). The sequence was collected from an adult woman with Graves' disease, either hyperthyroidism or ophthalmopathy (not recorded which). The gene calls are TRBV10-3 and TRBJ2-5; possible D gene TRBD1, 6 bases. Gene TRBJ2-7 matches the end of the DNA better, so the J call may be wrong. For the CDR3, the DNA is TGTGCCATCAGTGAGGGACAGAACTACGAGCAGTACTTC. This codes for CAISEGQNYEQYF.